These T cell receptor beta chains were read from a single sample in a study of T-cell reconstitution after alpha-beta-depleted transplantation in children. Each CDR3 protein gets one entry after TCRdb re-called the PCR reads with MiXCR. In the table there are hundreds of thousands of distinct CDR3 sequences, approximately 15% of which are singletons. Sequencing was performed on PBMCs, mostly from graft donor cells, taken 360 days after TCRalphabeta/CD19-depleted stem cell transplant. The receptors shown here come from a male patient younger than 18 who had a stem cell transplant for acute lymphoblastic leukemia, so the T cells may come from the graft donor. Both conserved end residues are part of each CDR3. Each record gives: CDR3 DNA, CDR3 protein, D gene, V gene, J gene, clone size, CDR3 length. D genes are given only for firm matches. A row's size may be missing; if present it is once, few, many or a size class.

cdr3_nt: TGTGCCAGCAGTGAGGGGGGTCGTACCGGGGAGCTGTTTTTT
cdr3_aa: CASSEGGRTGELFF
d_call: NA
v_call: TRBV28
j_call: TRBJ2-2
clone_size: NA
cdr3_length: 14

cdr3_nt: TGTGCCAGCAGCAAAGTGAAGGACTTAGCGATCAATGAGCAGTTCTTC
cdr3_aa: CASSKVKDLAINEQFF
d_call: NA
v_call: TRBV21-1
j_call: TRBJ2-1
clone_size: many
cdr3_length: 16

cdr3_nt: TGCGCCAGCAGCTTCTGGCAGGAGAACGCCGGGGAGCTGTTTTTT
cdr3_aa: CASSFWQENAGELFF
d_call: NA
v_call: TRBV4-1
j_call: TRBJ2-2
clone_size: NA
cdr3_length: 15

cdr3_nt: TGTGCCAGTAGTATGACGGGGGTGTACTTGTTCTTC
cdr3_aa: CASSMTGVYLFF
d_call: NA
v_call: TRBV19
j_call: TRBJ2-1
clone_size: many
cdr3_length: 12

cdr3_nt: TGTGCCAGCAGCTTAATCCCCTCCCCAGGGTACGAGCAGTACTTC
cdr3_aa: CASSLIPSPGYEQYF
d_call: NA
v_call: TRBV7-9
j_call: TRBJ2-7
clone_size: NA
cdr3_length: 15

cdr3_nt: TGTGCCAGCAGCCAAACGGGGCATAAAAACAATGAGCAGTTCTTC
cdr3_aa: CASSQTGHKNNEQFF
d_call: NA
v_call: TRBV5-6
j_call: TRBJ2-1
clone_size: many
cdr3_length: 15

cdr3_nt: TGCGCCAGCAGCTTATTTAGTCGGGGACTCAAACCCAATGAGCAGTTCTTC
cdr3_aa: CASSLFSRGLKPNEQFF
d_call: NA
v_call: TRBV5-1
j_call: TRBJ2-1
clone_size: NA
cdr3_length: 17

cdr3_nt: TGTGCCACCAGCAGAGAGCTAGCGGGAGGTCCAGAGACCCAGTACTTC
cdr3_aa: CATSRELAGGPETQYF
d_call: TRBD2
v_call: TRBV15
j_call: TRBJ2-5
clone_size: NA
cdr3_length: 16

cdr3_nt: TGTGCCAGCAGTGAAGCGCCCAGCGCCGTTTATGGCTACACCTTC
cdr3_aa: CASSEAPSAVYGYTF
d_call: NA
v_call: TRBV2
j_call: TRBJ1-2
clone_size: NA
cdr3_length: 15

cdr3_nt: TGTGCCAGCATGGTGGGCGGAAGCACAGATACGCAGTATTTT
cdr3_aa: CASMVGGSTDTQYF
d_call: NA
v_call: TRBV2
j_call: TRBJ2-3
clone_size: many
cdr3_length: 14